Below, 7 T cell receptor beta chains from the same sample are listed, as sequenced in a study of blood T cell repertoires in COVID-19. TCRdb keeps only in-frame clones here, not all; method: immunoSEQ multiplex PCR. The table has around 140,000 clones, roughly 84% seen once. Material: peripheral blood. These receptors were taken from a woman aged 80 or over with acute or convalescent COVID-19.

This chain links TRBV5-5 with TRBJ1-5; TRBD1 aligns across 8 bases. Germline CDR1 reads SGHKS; CDR2 reads YYEKEE (reference sequence). With 3 bases clipped from V and 0 bases from J, the junction kept 2 bases outside the gene matches. This CDR3 comprises 15 residues. The chain's CDR3 is CASSYRGDSNQPQHF. In DNA form, the CDR3 reads TGTGCCAGCAGCTACAGGGGGGATAGCAATCAGCCCCAGCATTTT.

Only one count was recorded for this clone. This chain connects TRBV7-2 to TRBJ2-2; possibly TRBD2 for D (6 bases). Germline loops: CDR1 SGHTA, CDR2 FQGNSA. This CDR3 contains 15 residues. Trimming took 5 bases from V and 4 from J, leaving 14 bases between them. CDR3 loop: CASSPRAAGTGELFF. The CDR3 DNA sequence: TGTGCCAGCAGCCCAAGGGCAGCGGGCACCGGGGAGCTGTTTTTT.

V and J are TRBV6-6 and TRBJ2-7, with TRBD2 matching over 14 bases. V gave up 5 bases and J gave up 0 bases; unmatched junction bases: 9. CDR3 length: 18 amino acids. Germline lookup yields CDR1 MNHNY and CDR2 SVGAGI (reference sequence). Written as DNA, the CDR3 is TGTGCCAGCAGTCGACGGACTAGCGGGGGGTATAGCTCCTACGAGCAGTACTTC. Its protein is CASSRRTSGGYSSYEQYF.

CDR3 in DNA: TGTGCCAGCAGCTTAGTAACAGGGAACTATGGCTACACCTTC. As protein: CASSLVTGNYGYTF. The rearrangement joins TRBV7-9 to TRBJ1-2, with D tentatively TRBD1 (6 bases). The V and J ends lost 1 base and 2 bases respectively, with 8 bases between them. Per germline, CDR1 SEHNR and CDR2 FQNEAQ (reference sequence). The CDR3 runs to 14 residues.

The chain recombines TRBV6-2 or TRBV6-3 with TRBJ1-1; D is ambiguous. Germline V gene data show CDR1 as MNHEY and CDR2 as SVGEGT. V shed 6 bases and J shed 1 base, with 12 bases lying between them. There are 14 residues in the CDR3. The CDR3 DNA follows: TGTGCCAGCAGCCCTGAAGCCGGGAACACTGAAGCTTTCTTT. Its translation is CASSPEAGNTEAFF.

The J gene is TRBJ1-5, the V gene TRBV5-1; D gene unclear. CDR1 SGHRS and CDR2 YFSETQ come from the germline V gene. V was pared by 2 bases and J by 5 bases, with 14 bases between. The CDR3 consists of 15 residues. In DNA form, the CDR3 reads TGCGCCAGCAGCTTAAGCGGCAGACACGATCAGCCCCAGCATTTT. Residues: CASSLSGRHDQPQHF.

The chain carries TRBV12-5 and TRBJ2-5; the match to TRBD2 covers 9 bases. The V segment lost 1 base and the J segment 5 bases; nucleotides outside the gene matches: 5. The V gene's germline CDR1 is LGHNT and CDR2 FRNRAP. The CDR3 is 15 residues long. The CDR3 DNA follows: TGTGCTAGTGGTTTGGGACTAGCGGATGGGGAGACCCAGTACTTC. Translated: CASGLGLADGETQYF.